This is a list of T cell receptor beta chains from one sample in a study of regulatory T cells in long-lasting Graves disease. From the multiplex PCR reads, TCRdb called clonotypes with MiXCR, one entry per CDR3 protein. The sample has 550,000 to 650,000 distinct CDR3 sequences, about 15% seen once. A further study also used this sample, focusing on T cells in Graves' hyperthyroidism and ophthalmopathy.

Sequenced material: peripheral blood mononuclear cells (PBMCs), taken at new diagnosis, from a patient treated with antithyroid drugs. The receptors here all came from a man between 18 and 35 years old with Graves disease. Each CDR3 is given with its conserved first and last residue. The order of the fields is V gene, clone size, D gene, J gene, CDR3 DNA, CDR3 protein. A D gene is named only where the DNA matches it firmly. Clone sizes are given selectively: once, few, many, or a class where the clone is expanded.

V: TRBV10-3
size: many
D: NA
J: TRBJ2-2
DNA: TGTGCCATCGCGTCTCCGAACACCGGGGAGCTGTTTTTT
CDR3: CAIASPNTGELFF

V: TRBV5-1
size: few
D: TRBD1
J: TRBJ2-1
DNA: TGCGCCAGCAGCAAGGGACAGAACAATGAGCAGTTCTTC
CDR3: CASSKGQNNEQFF

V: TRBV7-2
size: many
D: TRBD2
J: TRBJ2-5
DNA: TGTGCCAGCAACCCCCGGACTAGCGGGAGTGAGACCCAGTACTTC
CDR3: CASNPRTSGSETQYF

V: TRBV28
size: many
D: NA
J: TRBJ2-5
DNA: TGTGCCAGCAGTAACCCGGGTAGCGGCCAAGAGACCCAGTACTTC
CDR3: CASSNPGSGQETQYF

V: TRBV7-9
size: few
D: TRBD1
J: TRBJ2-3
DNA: TGTGCCAGCAGCCCACCGGGACAGGAGGTGACAGATACGCAGTATTTT
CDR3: CASSPPGQEVTDTQYF

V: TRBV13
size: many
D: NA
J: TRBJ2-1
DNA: TGTGCCAGCAGCCACGACGAGGAAGTCAAGGGCTATGAGCAGTTCTTC
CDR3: CASSHDEEVKGYEQFF

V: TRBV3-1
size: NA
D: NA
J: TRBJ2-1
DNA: TGTGCCAGCAGCCTGATGGCGGATTCCTCCTACAATGAGCAGTTCTTC
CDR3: CASSLMADSSYNEQFF

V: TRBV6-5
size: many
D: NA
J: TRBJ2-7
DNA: TGTGCCAGCAGTTACTCGACCCTTCGATACGAGCAGTACTTC
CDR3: CASSYSTLRYEQYF

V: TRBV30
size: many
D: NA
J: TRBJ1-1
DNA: TGTGCCTGGAGTCAGGGGTGGAACACTGAAGCTTTCTTT
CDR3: CAWSQGWNTEAFF

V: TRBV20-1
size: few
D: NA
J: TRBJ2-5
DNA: TGCAGTGCTACGTGGGAGATAGGGGAGACCCAGTACTTC
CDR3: CSATWEIGETQYF

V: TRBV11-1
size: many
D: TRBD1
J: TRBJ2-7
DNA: TGTGCCAGCAGCCGGGACAGGGCCTCCGACGAGCAGTACTTC
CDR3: CASSRDRASDEQYF

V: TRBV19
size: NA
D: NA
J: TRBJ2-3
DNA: TGTGCCAGTAGGGCAAAGGGCCAAAGCACAGATACGCAGTATTTT
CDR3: CASRAKGQSTDTQYF

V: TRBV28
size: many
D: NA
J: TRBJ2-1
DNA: TGTGCCAGCAGAACCTACAGGGTGAATGTAGCCCTCGAGGGCAATGAGCAGTTCTTC
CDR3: CASRTYRVNVALEGNEQFF

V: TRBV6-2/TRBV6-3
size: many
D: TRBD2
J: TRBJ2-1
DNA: TGTGCCAGCAGATGGACGTCGGGGGCTAGCGGGAGGCGAGACAATGAGCAGTTCTTC
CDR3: CASRWTSGASGRRDNEQFF

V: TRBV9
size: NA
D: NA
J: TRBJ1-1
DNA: TGTGCCAGCAGCGTATCAGGGGCCATGAACACTGAAGCTTTCTTT
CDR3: CASSVSGAMNTEAFF

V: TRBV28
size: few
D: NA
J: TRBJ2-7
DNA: TGTGCCAGCAGTTTAATTGAGGCGTACGAGCAGTACTTC
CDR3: CASSLIEAYEQYF

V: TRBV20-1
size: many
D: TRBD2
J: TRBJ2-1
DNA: TGCAGTGCTAGGTGGGCGGGAGGAAACTATGAGCAGTTCTTC
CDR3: CSARWAGGNYEQFF

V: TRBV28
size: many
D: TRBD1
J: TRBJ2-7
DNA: TGTGCCAGCAGGGAACAGGGGTTCTCCTACGAGCAGTACTTC
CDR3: CASREQGFSYEQYF

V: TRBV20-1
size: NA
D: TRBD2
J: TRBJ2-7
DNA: TGCAGTGCTAGCATGACTAGCGGGCGAAGATACGAGCAGTACTTC
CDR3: CSASMTSGRRYEQYF

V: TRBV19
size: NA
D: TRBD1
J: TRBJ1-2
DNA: TGTGCCAGTAACAGGGGCGATAACTATGGCTACACCTTC
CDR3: CASNRGDNYGYTF

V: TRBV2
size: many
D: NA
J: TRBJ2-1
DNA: TGTGCCAGCAGTGGCCAGGGGACGAACAATGAGCAGTTCTTC
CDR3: CASSGQGTNNEQFF

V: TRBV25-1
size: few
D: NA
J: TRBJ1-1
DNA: TGTGCCAGCAGTGAAGGAGGGCTTGCCACTGAAGCTTTCTTT
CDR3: CASSEGGLATEAFF

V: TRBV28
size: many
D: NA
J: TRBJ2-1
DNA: TGTGCCAGCAGTTTAGCGCGGGGAGACAATGAGCAGTTCTTC
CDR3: CASSLARGDNEQFF

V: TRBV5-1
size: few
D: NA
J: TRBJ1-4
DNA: TGCGCCAGCAGTATGGACGCTGGCCGGTATGAAAAACTGTTTTTT
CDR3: CASSMDAGRYEKLFF

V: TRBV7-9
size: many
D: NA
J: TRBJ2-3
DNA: TGTGCCAGCAGCTTCGACGGCGGACCGGCGGCAGATACGCAGTATTTT
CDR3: CASSFDGGPAADTQYF

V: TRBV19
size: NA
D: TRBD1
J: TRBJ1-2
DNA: TGTGCCAGTAGTTTGGACAGGGGCAGGAGAGATGGCTACACCTTC
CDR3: CASSLDRGRRDGYTF

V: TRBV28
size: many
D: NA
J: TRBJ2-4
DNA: TGTGCCAGCAGTTCCCTTCTGCGGGCCAAAAACATTCAGTACTTC
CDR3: CASSSLLRAKNIQYF

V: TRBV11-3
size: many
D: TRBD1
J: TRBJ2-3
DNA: TGTGCCAGCAGCTTAGGACGGACAGGGCACACAGATACGCAGTATTTT
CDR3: CASSLGRTGHTDTQYF

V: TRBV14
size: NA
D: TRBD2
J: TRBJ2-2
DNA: TGTGCCAGCAGCCAGGTAGCGGGAGTTAACACCGGGGAGCTGTTTTTT
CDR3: CASSQVAGVNTGELFF

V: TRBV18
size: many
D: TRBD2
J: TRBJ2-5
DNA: TGTGCCAGCTCACCGGGACTAGCGGGAGCGCAAGAGACCCAGTACTTC
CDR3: CASSPGLAGAQETQYF

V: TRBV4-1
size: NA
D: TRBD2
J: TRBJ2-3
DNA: TGCGCCAGCAGCCAAGGACTAGCGGACACAGATACGCAGTATTTT
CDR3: CASSQGLADTDTQYF

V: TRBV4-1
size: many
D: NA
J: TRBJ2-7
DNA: TGCGCCAGCAGCCAAGAGGGGTCCAGACTATACGAGCAGTACTTC
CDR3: CASSQEGSRLYEQYF

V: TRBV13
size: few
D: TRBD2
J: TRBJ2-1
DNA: TGTGCCAGCAGCCCGGGGGGGGAATGGGACAATGAGCAGTTCTTC
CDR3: CASSPGGEWDNEQFF

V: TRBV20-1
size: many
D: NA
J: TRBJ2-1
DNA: TGCAGTGCTAGGGGGGGCAGGGGCGCATTTAGCAATGAGCAGTTCTTC
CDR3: CSARGGRGAFSNEQFF

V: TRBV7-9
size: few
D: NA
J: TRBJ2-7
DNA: TGTGCCAGCAGCTCGAGGGGGTTCTACGAGCAGTACTTC
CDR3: CASSSRGFYEQYF

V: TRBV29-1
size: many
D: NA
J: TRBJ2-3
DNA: TGCAGCGTTTCGGGCTACGGAAGCACAGATACGCAGTATTTT
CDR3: CSVSGYGSTDTQYF

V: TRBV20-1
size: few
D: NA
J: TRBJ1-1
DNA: TGCAGTGCTACGACCAACGGAGCCCTGGGGGCTTTCTTT
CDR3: CSATTNGALGAFF

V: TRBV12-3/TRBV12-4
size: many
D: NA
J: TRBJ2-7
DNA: TGTGCCAGCAGTCCCTTGCCGGACGAGCAGTACTTC
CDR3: CASSPLPDEQYF

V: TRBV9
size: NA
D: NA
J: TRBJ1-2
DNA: TGTGCCAGCAGCGTAGAAGGGCGCGGCTACACCTTC
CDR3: CASSVEGRGYTF

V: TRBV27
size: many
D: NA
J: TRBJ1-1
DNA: TGTGCCAGCAAGCTGGGCACCTTGAAAGGCACTGAAGCTTTCTTT
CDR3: CASKLGTLKGTEAFF

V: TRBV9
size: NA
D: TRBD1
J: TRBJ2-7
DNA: TGTGCCAGCAGCCCCCACGGACAGGGCTACTACGAGCAGTACTTC
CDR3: CASSPHGQGYYEQYF

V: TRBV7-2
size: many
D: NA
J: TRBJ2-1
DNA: TGTGCCAGCAGCCTTCTTTCGACGCCTACCTACAATGAGCAGTTCTTC
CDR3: CASSLLSTPTYNEQFF

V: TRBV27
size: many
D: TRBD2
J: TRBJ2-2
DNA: TGTGCCAGCAGTTTGAGCGGGAGGGACGGGGAGCTGTTTTTT
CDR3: CASSLSGRDGELFF

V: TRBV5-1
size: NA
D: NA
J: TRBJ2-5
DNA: TGCGCCAGCAGCTTCGGACAGCCGCAAGAGACCCAGTACTTC
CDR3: CASSFGQPQETQYF

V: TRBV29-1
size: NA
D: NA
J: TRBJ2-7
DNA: TGCAGCGTTGTGAACAGGGAATCCTCCTACGAGCAGTACTTC
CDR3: CSVVNRESSYEQYF

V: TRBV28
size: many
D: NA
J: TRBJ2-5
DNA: TGTGCCAGCAGTTTATCCCCCCCGAACCAAGAGACCCAGTACTTC
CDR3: CASSLSPPNQETQYF